These 12 T cell receptor beta chains originate from one sample sequenced in a study of T cell responses to AZD1222 COVID-19 vaccine. The repertoire was sequenced with immunoSEQ multiplex PCR; TCRdb's copy has only in-frame clones and lacks some. The data hold about 140,000 clones, with more than 80% observed a single time. The sample consisted of peripheral blood, taken 28 days after the second dose of the MenACWY control vaccine. These receptors came from an adult who received the MenACWY meningococcal vaccine as a control.

The chain links TRBV5-6 to TRBJ2-1, with D hard to call. Germline V gene lookup returns CDR1 SGHDT and CDR2 YYEEEE. CDR3 length equals 16 residues. V lost 2 bases and J lost 0, with 12 bases in between. The DNA of the CDR3 is TGTGCCAGCAGCTTAAGCAGGACGAGCTCCTACAATGAGCAGTTCTTC. Translated, it gives CASSLSRTSSYNEQFF.

The chain links TRBV28 to TRBJ2-2; no clear D. The CDR3 runs to 13 residues. Germline CDR1 MDHEN, CDR2 SYDVKM. Trimming removed 2 bases from V and 5 bases from J, with 6 bases in between. CDR3 region: CASSLPTTGELFF. Written as DNA, the CDR3 is TGTGCCAGCAGTTTACCAACTACCGGGGAGCTGTTTTTT.

The chain combines TRBV7-6 with TRBJ2-5, with 10 bases fitting TRBD1. CDR1 is SGHVS and CDR2 is FNYEAQ in the germline V gene. V lost 1 base to trimming and J lost 2 bases; unmatched junction nucleotides: 7. The CDR3 is 17 residues long. For the CDR3, the DNA is TGTGCCAGCAGCTTAGTCGGGACAGGGGCTCTTCAAGAGACCCAGTACTTC. Its protein is CASSLVGTGALQETQYF.

V gene TRBV5-1 combines with J gene TRBJ2-1, with 13 bases matching TRBD2. Germline values: CDR1 SGHRS, CDR2 YFSETQ. The CDR3 length is 19 residues. V was clipped by 4 bases and J by 0 bases; unmatched bases: 10. CDR3 sequence reads: CASSAGLGLAGDSYNEQFF. DNA of the CDR3: TGCGCCAGCAGCGCCGGCCTAGGACTAGCGGGGGACTCCTACAATGAGCAGTTCTTC.

This clone was detected once. The rearrangement uses TRBV28 and TRBJ2-7; D remains unclear. Trimming left V 5 bases short and J 2 bases short, with 10 bases between. CDR3 length: 13 amino acids. Germline V lookup: CDR1 MDHEN, CDR2 SYDVKM. In DNA form, the CDR3 reads TGTGCCAGCAGTACTGCGACCACCTACGAGCAGTACTTC. This translates into CASSTATTYEQYF.

This chain joins TRBV9 and TRBJ2-7; 7 nucleotides match TRBD1. The CDR3 length is 13 residues. The germline CDR1 and CDR2 sequences are SGDLS and YYNGEE. J gave up 4 bases and V 0 bases, and 1 base lay outside the gene matches. DNA for the CDR3: TGTGCCAGCAGCGTAGAGGGGGCTTACGAGCAGTACTTC. It translates to CASSVEGAYEQYF.

The chain uses TRBV12-3 or TRBV12-4 and TRBJ1-1; D ambiguous. The CDR3 loop spans 13 amino acids. Trimming removed 2 bases from V and 4 bases from J, with 8 bases in between. CDR3 sequence reads: CASSLPDITEAFF. For the CDR3, the DNA is TGTGCCAGCAGTTTACCAGACATCACTGAAGCTTTCTTT.

The V gene is TRBV5-1, the J gene TRBJ2-2, with D maybe TRBD2 (6 bases). The V gene's germline CDR1 is SGHRS and CDR2 YFSETQ. V lost 2 bases and J lost 3, with 11 bases in between. The CDR3 sequence is 15 residues long. As DNA, the CDR3 is TGCGCCAGCAGCTTTGGAGGGGTGGACACCGGGGAGCTGTTTTTT. The encoded protein is CASSFGGVDTGELFF.

In its sample, this clone was seen once. V gene TRBV19 combines with J gene TRBJ2-3, with TRBD2 matching over 10 bases. The CDR3 runs to 16 residues. Germline CDR1 LNHDA, CDR2 SQIVND (reference sequence). J lost 4 bases, V lost 1 base, and 5 bases had no gene match. This chain's CDR3 is CASSIVGAGGADTQYF. The CDR3 DNA sequence: TGTGCCAGTAGTATAGTCGGAGCGGGAGGGGCAGATACGCAGTATTTT.

The chain joins TRBV10-1 to TRBJ2-3, with D maybe TRBD2 (5 bases). Trimming took 5 bases from V and 9 from J, leaving 18 bases between them. The germline gives CDR1 WNHNN, CDR2 SYGVQD (reference sequence). CDR3 length: 14 amino acids. CDR3 in amino acids: CASSSEPSFATQYF. The CDR3 nucleotides read TGCGCCAGCAGTTCCGAACCTAGCTTCGCCACGCAGTATTTT.

J is TRBJ1-1 and V is TRBV29-1; weak D call: TRBD1 (5 bases). The CDR3 covers 12 residues. Looked up from germline, CDR1 is SQVTM and CDR2 is ANQGSEA. V was pared by 4 bases and J by 2 bases, with 8 bases between. DNA of the CDR3: TGCAGCGTTGCACAGGTAAACACTGAAGCTTTCTTT. Amino acid sequence: CSVAQVNTEAFF.

This clone appeared a single time. The CDR3 protein is CASSWGSGELFF. CDR3 bases: TGTGCCAGCAGTTGGGGGAGCGGGGAGCTGTTTTTT. The chain combines TRBV28 with TRBJ2-2; D is tentatively TRBD1 or TRBD2 (5 bases each). Germline V gene sequence: CDR1 MDHEN, CDR2 SYDVKM. Trimming removed 4 bases from V and 7 bases from J, with 7 bases in between. The CDR3 has 12 residues. Full variable domain (missing parts from reference TRBV28 and TRBJ2-2): DVKVTQSSRYLVKRTGEKVFLECVQDMDHENMFWYRQDPGLGLRLIYFSYDVKMKEKGDIPEGYSVSREKKERFSLILESASTNQTSMYLCASSWGSGELFFGEGSRLTVL.